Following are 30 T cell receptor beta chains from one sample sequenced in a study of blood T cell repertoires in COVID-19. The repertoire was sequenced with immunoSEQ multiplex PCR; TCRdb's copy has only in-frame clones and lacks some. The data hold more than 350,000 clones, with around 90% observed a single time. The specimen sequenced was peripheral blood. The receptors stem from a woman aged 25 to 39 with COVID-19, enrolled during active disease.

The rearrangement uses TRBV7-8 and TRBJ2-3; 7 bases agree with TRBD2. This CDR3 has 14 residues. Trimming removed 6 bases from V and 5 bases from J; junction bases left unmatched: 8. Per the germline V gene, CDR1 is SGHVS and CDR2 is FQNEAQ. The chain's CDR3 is CASSTLGGKDTQYF. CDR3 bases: TGTGCCAGCAGTACGTTGGGGGGGAAAGATACGCAGTATTTT.

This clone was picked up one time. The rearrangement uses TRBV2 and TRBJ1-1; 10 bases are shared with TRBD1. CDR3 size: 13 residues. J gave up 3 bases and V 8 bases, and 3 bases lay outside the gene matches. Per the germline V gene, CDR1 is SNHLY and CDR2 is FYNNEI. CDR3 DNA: TGTGCCAGCGGGGGGACAGGGGACACTGAAGCTTTCTTT. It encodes CASGGTGDTEAFF.

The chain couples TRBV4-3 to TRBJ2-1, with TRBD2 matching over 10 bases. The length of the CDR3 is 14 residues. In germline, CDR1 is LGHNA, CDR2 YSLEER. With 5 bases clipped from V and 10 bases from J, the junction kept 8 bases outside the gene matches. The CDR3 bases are TGCGCCAGCAGCTATCAGCGGGAGGGCCAGGAGCAGTTCTTC. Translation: CASSYQREGQEQFF.

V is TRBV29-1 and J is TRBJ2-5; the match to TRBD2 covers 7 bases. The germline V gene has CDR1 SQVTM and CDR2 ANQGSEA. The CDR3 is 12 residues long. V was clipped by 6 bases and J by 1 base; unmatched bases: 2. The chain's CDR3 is CSVGGGQETQYF. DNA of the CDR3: TGCAGCGTGGGGGGGGGCCAAGAGACCCAGTACTTC.

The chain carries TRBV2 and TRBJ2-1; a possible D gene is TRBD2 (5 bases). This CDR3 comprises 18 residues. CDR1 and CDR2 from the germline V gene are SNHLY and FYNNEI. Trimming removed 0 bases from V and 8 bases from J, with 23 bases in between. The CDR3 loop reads CASSEAWLAVTRADEQFF. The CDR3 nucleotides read TGTGCCAGCAGTGAAGCGTGGCTAGCCGTAACCCGAGCCGATGAGCAGTTCTTC.

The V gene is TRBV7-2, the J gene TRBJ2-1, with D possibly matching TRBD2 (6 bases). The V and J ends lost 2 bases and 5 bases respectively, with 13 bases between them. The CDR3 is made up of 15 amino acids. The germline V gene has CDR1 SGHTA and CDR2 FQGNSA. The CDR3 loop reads CASSLSSGPNNEQFF. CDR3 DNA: TGTGCCAGCAGCTTATCAAGCGGGCCTAACAATGAGCAGTTCTTC.

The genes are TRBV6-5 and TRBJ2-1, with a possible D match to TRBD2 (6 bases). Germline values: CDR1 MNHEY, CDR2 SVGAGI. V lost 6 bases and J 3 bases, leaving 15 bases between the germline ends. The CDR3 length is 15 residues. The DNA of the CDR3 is TGTGCCAGCAGACGTAGCGGTCTGAACTACAATGAGCAGTTCTTC. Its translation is CASRRSGLNYNEQFF.

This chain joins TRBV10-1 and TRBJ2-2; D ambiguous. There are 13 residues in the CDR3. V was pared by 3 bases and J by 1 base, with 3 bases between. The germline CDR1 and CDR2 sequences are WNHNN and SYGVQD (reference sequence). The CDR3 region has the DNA TGCGCCAGCAGTGACGGGAACACCGGGGAGCTGTTTTTT. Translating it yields CASSDGNTGELFF.

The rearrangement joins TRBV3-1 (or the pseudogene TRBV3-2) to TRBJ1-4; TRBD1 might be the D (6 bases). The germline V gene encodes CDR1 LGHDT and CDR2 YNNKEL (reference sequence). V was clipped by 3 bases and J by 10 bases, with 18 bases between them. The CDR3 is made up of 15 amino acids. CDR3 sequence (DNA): TGTGCCAGCAGCCAGGACACTCAGGGGAGGGGAAAACTGTTTTTT. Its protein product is CASSQDTQGRGKLFF.

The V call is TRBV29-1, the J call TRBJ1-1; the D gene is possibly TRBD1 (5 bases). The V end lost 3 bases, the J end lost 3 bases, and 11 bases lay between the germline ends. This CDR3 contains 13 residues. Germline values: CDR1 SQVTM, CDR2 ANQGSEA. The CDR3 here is CSVEIGGDTEAFF. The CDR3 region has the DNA TGCAGCGTTGAGATCGGAGGGGACACTGAAGCTTTCTTT.

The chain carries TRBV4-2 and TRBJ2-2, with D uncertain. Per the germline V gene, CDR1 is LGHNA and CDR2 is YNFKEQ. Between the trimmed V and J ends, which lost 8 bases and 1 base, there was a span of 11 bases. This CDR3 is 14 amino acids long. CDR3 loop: CASCLRLNTGELFF. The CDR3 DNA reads TGTGCCAGCTGCTTGCGACTGAACACCGGGGAGCTGTTTTTT.

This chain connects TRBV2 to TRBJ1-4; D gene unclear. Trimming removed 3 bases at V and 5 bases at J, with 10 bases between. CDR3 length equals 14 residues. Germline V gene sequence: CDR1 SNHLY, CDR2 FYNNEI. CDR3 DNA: TGTGCCAGCAGTGATAGCCTACTAAATGAAAAACTGTTTTTT. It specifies CASSDSLLNEKLFF.

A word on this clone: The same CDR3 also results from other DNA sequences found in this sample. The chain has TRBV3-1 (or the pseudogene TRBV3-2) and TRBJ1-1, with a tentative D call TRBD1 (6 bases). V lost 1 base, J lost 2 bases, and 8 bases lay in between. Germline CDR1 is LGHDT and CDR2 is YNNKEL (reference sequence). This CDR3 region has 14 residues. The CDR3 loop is CASSQGQVNTEAFF. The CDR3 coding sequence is TGTGCCAGCAGCCAAGGACAGGTCAACACTGAAGCTTTCTTT.

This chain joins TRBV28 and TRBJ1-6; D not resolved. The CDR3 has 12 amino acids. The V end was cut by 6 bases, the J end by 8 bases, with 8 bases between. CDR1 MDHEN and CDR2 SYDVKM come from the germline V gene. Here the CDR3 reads CASSYRDSPLHF. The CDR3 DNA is TGTGCCAGCAGCTACCGAGATTCACCCCTCCACTTT.

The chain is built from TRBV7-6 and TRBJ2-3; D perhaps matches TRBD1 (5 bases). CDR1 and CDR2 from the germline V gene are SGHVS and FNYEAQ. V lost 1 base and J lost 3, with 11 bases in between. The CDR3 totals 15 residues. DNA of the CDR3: TGTGCCAGCAGCTTAGAGGGGAAGGGTACAGATACGCAGTATTTT. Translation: CASSLEGKGTDTQYF.

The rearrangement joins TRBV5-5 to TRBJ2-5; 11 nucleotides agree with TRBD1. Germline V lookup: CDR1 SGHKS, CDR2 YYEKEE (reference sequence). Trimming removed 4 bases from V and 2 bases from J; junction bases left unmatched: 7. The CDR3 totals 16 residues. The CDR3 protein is CASSPGTGGGQETQYF. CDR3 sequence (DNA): TGTGCCAGCAGCCCAGGGACAGGGGGTGGGCAAGAGACCCAGTACTTC.

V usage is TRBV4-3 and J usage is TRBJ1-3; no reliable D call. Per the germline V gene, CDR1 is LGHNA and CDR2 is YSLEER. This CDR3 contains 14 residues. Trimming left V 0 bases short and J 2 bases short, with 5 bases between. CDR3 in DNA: TGCGCCAGCAGCCAAGACGGGGCTGGAAACACCATATATTTT. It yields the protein CASSQDGAGNTIYF.

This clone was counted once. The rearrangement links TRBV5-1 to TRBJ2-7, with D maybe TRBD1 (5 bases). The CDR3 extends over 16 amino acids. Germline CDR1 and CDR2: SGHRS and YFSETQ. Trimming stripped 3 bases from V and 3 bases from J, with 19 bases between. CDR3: CASSSRTLSTGYEQYF. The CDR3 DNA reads TGCGCCAGCAGCTCACGGACACTTAGCACCGGCTACGAGCAGTACTTC.

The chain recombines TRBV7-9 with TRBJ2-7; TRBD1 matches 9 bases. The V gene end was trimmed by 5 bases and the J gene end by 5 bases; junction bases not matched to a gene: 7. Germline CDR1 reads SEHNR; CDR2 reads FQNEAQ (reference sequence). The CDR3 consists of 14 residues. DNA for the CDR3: TGTGCCAGCAGCCCGGGGACAGGGACCCACGAGCAGTACGTC. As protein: CASSPGTGTHEQYV.

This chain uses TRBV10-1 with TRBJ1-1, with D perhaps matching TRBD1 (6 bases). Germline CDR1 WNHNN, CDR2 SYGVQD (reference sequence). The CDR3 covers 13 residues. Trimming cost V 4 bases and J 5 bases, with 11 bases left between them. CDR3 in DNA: TGCGCCAGCAGTGGGGGGCAGTGGACTGAAGCTTTCTTT. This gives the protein CASSGGQWTEAFF.

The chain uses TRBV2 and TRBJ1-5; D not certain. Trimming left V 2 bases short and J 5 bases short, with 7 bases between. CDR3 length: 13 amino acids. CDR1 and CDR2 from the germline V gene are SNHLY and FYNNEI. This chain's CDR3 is CASSESGYQPQHF. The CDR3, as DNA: TGTGCCAGCAGTGAATCCGGGTATCAGCCCCAGCATTTT.

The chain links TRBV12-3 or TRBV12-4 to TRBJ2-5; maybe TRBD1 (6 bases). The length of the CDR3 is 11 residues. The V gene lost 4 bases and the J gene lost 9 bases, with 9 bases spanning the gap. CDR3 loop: CASSSQGSQYF. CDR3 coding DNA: TGTGCCAGCAGTTCACAGGGTTCCCAGTACTTC.

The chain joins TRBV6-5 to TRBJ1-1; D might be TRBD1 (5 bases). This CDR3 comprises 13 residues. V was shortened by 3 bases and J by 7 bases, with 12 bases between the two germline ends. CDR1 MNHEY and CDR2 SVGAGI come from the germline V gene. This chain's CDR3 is CASSYSRVGEAFF. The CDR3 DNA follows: TGTGCCAGCAGTTATTCCAGGGTGGGTGAAGCTTTCTTT.

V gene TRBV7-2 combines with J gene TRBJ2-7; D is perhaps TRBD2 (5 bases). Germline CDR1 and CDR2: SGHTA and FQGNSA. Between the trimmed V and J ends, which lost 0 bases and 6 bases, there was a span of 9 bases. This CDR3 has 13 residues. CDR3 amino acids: CASSLAGDREQYV. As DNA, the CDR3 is TGTGCCAGCAGCTTAGCGGGAGATCGCGAGCAGTACGTC.

CDR3 sequence (DNA): TGCGCCAGCAGCCTCGACCGCTACGGGACTCCGAACACAGATACGCAGTATTTT. Its translation: CASSLDRYGTPNTDTQYF. The rearrangement uses TRBV4-3 and TRBJ2-3; D perhaps matches TRBD2 (6 bases). V lost 4 bases, J lost 2 bases, and 22 bases lay in between. The CDR3 covers 18 residues. Germline values: CDR1 LGHNA, CDR2 YSLEER.

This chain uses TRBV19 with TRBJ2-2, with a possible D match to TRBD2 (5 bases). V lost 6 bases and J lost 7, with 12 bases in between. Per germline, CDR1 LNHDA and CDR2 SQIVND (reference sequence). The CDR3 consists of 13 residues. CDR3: CASSTTEGGELFF. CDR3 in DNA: TGTGCCAGTAGCACTACAGAGGGCGGGGAGCTGTTTTTT.

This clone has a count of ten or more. The CDR3 region has the DNA TGTGCCACCTCTCACGGGGAGAGGGACACCGGGGAGCTGTTTTTT. It codes for CATSHGERDTGELFF. The chain employs TRBV24-1 and TRBJ2-2, with D tentatively TRBD2 (5 bases). This CDR3 has 15 residues. The V gene lost 9 bases and the J gene lost 3 bases, with 16 bases spanning the gap. Germline V gene sequence: CDR1 KGHDR, CDR2 SFDVKD.

Here the CDR3 DNA reads TGTGCCAGCAGTTACTCGGAGACAGGGGAATATTATGGCTACACCTTC. Protein product: CASSYSETGEYYGYTF. This chain connects TRBV6-2 or TRBV6-3 to TRBJ1-2, with 8 bases lining up with TRBD1. The CDR3 is 16 amino acids. J was trimmed by 5 bases and V by 0 bases; bases with no gene match: 8. Germline CDR1 is MNHEY and CDR2 is SVGEGT.

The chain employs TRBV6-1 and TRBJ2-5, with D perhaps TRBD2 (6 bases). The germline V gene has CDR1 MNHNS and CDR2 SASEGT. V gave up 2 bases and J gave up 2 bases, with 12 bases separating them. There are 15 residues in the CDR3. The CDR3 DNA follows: TGTGCCAGCAGTGAATCTGGGGCGGGACAAGAGACCCAGTACTTC. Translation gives CASSESGAGQETQYF.

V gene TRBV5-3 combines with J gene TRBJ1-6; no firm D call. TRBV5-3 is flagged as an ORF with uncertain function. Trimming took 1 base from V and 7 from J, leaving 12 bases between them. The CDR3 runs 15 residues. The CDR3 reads CARSLSWHSNSPLHF. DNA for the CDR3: TGTGCCAGAAGCTTGAGTTGGCACAGCAATTCACCCCTCCACTTT.